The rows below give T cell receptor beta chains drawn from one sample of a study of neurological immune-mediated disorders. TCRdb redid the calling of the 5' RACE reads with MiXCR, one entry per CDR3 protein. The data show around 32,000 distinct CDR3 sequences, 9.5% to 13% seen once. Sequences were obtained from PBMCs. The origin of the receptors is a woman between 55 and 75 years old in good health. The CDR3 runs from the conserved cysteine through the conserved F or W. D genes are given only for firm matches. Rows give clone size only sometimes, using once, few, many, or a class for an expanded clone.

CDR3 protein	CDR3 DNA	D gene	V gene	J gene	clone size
CASSMWGAGHRNIQYF	TGTGCCAGCAGTATGTGGGGAGCTGGGCACAGAAACATTCAGTACTTC	NA	TRBV6-6	TRBJ2-4	NA
CSARGPPNTEAFF	TGCAGTGCTAGGGGGCCGCCGAACACTGAAGCTTTCTTT	NA	TRBV20-1	TRBJ1-1	medium-sized
CSARLWSGSLEQYF	TGCAGTGCTAGGCTTTGGAGCGGGAGCCTCGAGCAGTACTTC	TRBD2	TRBV20-1	TRBJ2-7	many
CASSLAGTGANVLTF	TGCGCCAGCAGCTTGGCCGGGACTGGGGCCAACGTCCTGACTTTC	NA	TRBV5-1	TRBJ2-6	many
CASRLAGGIYNEQFF	TGTGCCAGCAGACTAGCGGGTGGAATCTACAATGAGCAGTTCTTC	TRBD2	TRBV12-3/TRBV12-4	TRBJ2-1	many
CASSLVAGPSEQYF	TGCGCCAGCAGCTTGGTTGCGGGGCCTTCCGAGCAGTACTTC	NA	TRBV5-1	TRBJ2-7	many
CASNAGTDSYEQYF	TGTGCCAGCAACGCCGGGACAGATTCCTACGAGCAGTACTTC	TRBD1	TRBV6-1	TRBJ2-7	NA
CATSPTSGGSNTGELFF	TGTGCCACCTCACCCACTAGCGGGGGGTCGAACACCGGGGAGCTGTTTTTT	TRBD2	TRBV9	TRBJ2-2	many
CASSSDRHYEQYF	TGTGCCAGCAGCTCGGACAGGCATTACGAGCAGTACTTC	TRBD1	TRBV7-2	TRBJ2-7	many
CASAGTNTGELFF	TGTGCCAGCGCGGGAACGAACACCGGGGAGCTGTTTTTT	NA	TRBV6-1	TRBJ2-2	few
CASNKGLASEQFF	TGTGCCAGCAACAAGGGACTAGCAAGTGAGCAGTTCTTC	TRBD2	TRBV6-2/TRBV6-3	TRBJ2-1	many
CASSQAAGTGHTEAFF	TGCGCCAGCAGCCAAGCCGCGGGGACAGGGCATACTGAAGCTTTCTTT	TRBD1	TRBV4-1	TRBJ1-1	many
CASSRGGAGEDTQYF	TGCGCCAGCAGCCGCGGGGGGGCCGGGGAAGATACGCAGTATTTT	TRBD2	TRBV5-1	TRBJ2-3	many
CASSQGPGQGRNEQFF	TGCGCCAGCAGCCAAGGACCGGGACAGGGTCGGAATGAGCAGTTCTTC	TRBD1	TRBV4-1	TRBJ2-1	many
CSARDLGVHQDTQYF	TGCAGTGCTAGAGATCTCGGGGTACATCAGGATACGCAGTATTTT	NA	TRBV20-1	TRBJ2-3	many
CASSLIGGGTEAFF	TGTGCCAGCAGTCTCATCGGGGGTGGCACTGAAGCTTTCTTT	NA	TRBV6-6	TRBJ1-1	many
CSAPTLLGYGYTF	TGCAGTGCCCCAACACTTCTCGGCTATGGCTACACCTTC	NA	TRBV20-1	TRBJ1-2	many
CASSLVGRRGGRDTQYF	TGCGCCAGCAGCTTGGTGGGTCGCAGGGGCGGAAGAGATACGCAGTATTTT	NA	TRBV5-1	TRBJ2-3	many